One and the same sample provided the 5 T cell receptor beta chains below, sequenced in a study of cytomegalovirus exposure and HLA in healthy donors. Primers included in the PCR were 60 Vbeta and 13 Jbeta primers. The assay was immunoSEQ multiplex PCR, and TCRdb's table has in-frame clones only and misses some. The sample carries some 150,000 clones, approximately 67% recorded once. The sequenced sample consisted of PBMCs. The source is a middle-aged man in good health and CMV-seronegative.

The genes are TRBV13 and TRBJ1-2, with D unclear. The CDR3 length is 13 residues. V lost 5 bases to trimming and J lost 7 bases, with 14 bases between them. The germline CDR1 and CDR2 sequences are PRHDT and FYEKMQ (reference sequence). The CDR3 is CASSPSAGFGYTF. DNA for the CDR3: TGTGCCAGCAGCCCCTCTGCGGGGTTTGGCTACACCTTC.

The chain joins TRBV30 to TRBJ2-3, with 10 bases aligning to TRBD1. The germline gives CDR1 GTSNPN, CDR2 SVGIG (reference sequence). This CDR3 is built from 15 residues. The junction had 10 bases not matched to a gene; V was cut back by 8 bases and J by 2 bases. The chain's CDR3 is CAQDPGQGLTDTQYF. In DNA form, the CDR3 reads TGTGCCCAAGATCCGGGACAGGGGCTCACAGATACGCAGTATTTT.

V is TRBV19 and J is TRBJ2-7; D is perhaps TRBD1 (7 bases). This CDR3 region has 15 residues. The V gene lost 6 bases and the J gene lost 0 bases, with 15 bases spanning the gap. Germline assignment: CDR1 LNHDA and CDR2 SQIVND (reference sequence). The CDR3 spells CASRARGEHSYEQYF. The CDR3 DNA reads TGTGCCAGTAGGGCCAGGGGGGAACACTCCTACGAGCAGTACTTC. The full variable domain, with the rest looked up from reference TRBV19 and TRBJ2-7, is DGGITQSPKYLFRKEGQNVTLSCEQNLNHDAMYWYRQDPGQGLRLIYYSQIVNDFQKGDIAEGYSVSREKKESFPLTVTSAQKNPTAFYLCASRARGEHSYEQYFGPGTRLTVT.

The count of this clone is one. The genes are TRBV7-8 and TRBJ1-2; D uncertain. This CDR3 has 15 residues. From germline, CDR1 is SGHVS and CDR2 FQNEAQ. V was trimmed by 5 bases and J by 0 bases, leaving 13 bases between them. CDR3 amino acids: CASSPRDLSNYGYTF. CDR3 DNA: TGTGCCAGCAGCCCACGGGATCTATCTAACTATGGCTACACCTTC.

V gene TRBV5-4 combines with J gene TRBJ2-5; D possibly corresponds to TRBD1 (6 bases). V was cut by 5 bases and J by 4 bases, with 12 bases left in between. The germline V gene encodes CDR1 SGHNT and CDR2 YYREEE (reference sequence). The CDR3 contains 13 residues. CDR3: CASRLKDRETQYF. For the CDR3, the DNA is TGTGCCAGCAGATTAAAGGACAGAGAGACCCAGTACTTC.